The rows below give T cell receptor beta chains drawn from one sample of a study of cytomegalovirus exposure and HLA in healthy donors. TCRdb's copy holds only in-frame clones and misses some; the assay was immunoSEQ multiplex PCR. The table shows some 120,000 clones, with around three quarters occurring only once. Sequenced input: PBMCs. The receptors come from a man younger than 40 in good health and CMV-seronegative. Each CDR3 is given with its conserved first and last residue. D genes are given only for firm matches. Size values are once, few and many counts, or a class for expanded clones, and some rows have none.

j_gene: TRBJ2-2; v_gene: TRBV5-4; abundance: .; d_gene: TRBD2; CDR3nt: TGTGCCAGCAGCAGGAAGCGGGGGGGCGTTGCTGCGAACACCGGGGAGCTGTTTTTT; CDR3aa: CASSRKRGGVAANTGELFF
j_gene: TRBJ2-7; v_gene: TRBV28; abundance: .; d_gene: .; CDR3nt: TGTGCCAGCAGTTCGGACAGAAGATACTACGAGCAGTACTTC; CDR3aa: CASSSDRRYYEQYF
j_gene: TRBJ1-1; v_gene: TRBV7-9; abundance: .; d_gene: .; CDR3nt: TGTGCCAGCCGGGAGAGGGGCCGGTTGGTGAACACTGAAGCTTTCTTT; CDR3aa: CASRERGRLVNTEAFF
j_gene: TRBJ2-2; v_gene: TRBV5-6; abundance: .; d_gene: TRBD1; CDR3nt: TGTGCCAGCAGCTTGGGGACAGGCCGGACGAACACCGGGGAGCTGTTTTTT; CDR3aa: CASSLGTGRTNTGELFF
j_gene: TRBJ2-1; v_gene: TRBV19; abundance: .; d_gene: TRBD1; CDR3nt: TGTGCCAGTAGTATCAGGGACAGGGAAAGTTTTTGGGTTGAGCAGTTCTTC; CDR3aa: CASSIRDRESFWVEQFF
j_gene: TRBJ2-7; v_gene: TRBV30; abundance: .; d_gene: .; CDR3nt: TGTGCCTGGAGTGTAGTCAGGGACGAGCAGTACTTC; CDR3aa: CAWSVVRDEQYF
j_gene: TRBJ2-1; v_gene: TRBV4-2; abundance: .; d_gene: TRBD1; CDR3nt: TGTGCCAGCAGCCAAGCGACAGGGGACTACAATGAGCAGTTCTTC; CDR3aa: CASSQATGDYNEQFF
j_gene: TRBJ1-1; v_gene: TRBV7-3; abundance: .; d_gene: .; CDR3nt: TGTGCCAGCAGCCCCCAGTCCAACACTGAAGCTTTCTTT; CDR3aa: CASSPQSNTEAFF
j_gene: TRBJ1-2; v_gene: TRBV29-1; abundance: few; d_gene: .; CDR3nt: TGCAGCGTTACAGCTGGCTACACCTTC; CDR3aa: CSVTAGYTF
j_gene: TRBJ1-1; v_gene: TRBV18; abundance: .; d_gene: .; CDR3nt: TGTGCCAGCTCACCACGGCCCGGGAGCGCTGAAGCTTTCTTT; CDR3aa: CASSPRPGSAEAFF
j_gene: TRBJ1-2; v_gene: TRBV27; abundance: .; d_gene: TRBD1; CDR3nt: TGTGCCAGCAGTCCGGACAGGGTCCTCAACTATGGCTACACCTTC; CDR3aa: CASSPDRVLNYGYTF
j_gene: TRBJ1-5; v_gene: TRBV27; abundance: .; d_gene: TRBD1; CDR3nt: TGTGCCAGCGGTGGGCTGGGACAGGGTAATCAGCCCCAGCATTTT; CDR3aa: CASGGLGQGNQPQHF
j_gene: TRBJ1-1; v_gene: TRBV29-1; abundance: .; d_gene: .; CDR3nt: TGCAGCGTTGGTCACCGGGACACCACTGAAGCTTTCTTT; CDR3aa: CSVGHRDTTEAFF
j_gene: TRBJ1-1; v_gene: TRBV7-9; abundance: .; d_gene: TRBD1; CDR3nt: TGTGCCAGCAGATTAGAGGGCAGGGGGAAGGACACTGAAGCTTTCTTT; CDR3aa: CASRLEGRGKDTEAFF
j_gene: TRBJ1-2; v_gene: TRBV27; abundance: .; d_gene: .; CDR3nt: TGTGCCAGCAGTTTGGGCTTATCTAACTATGGCTACACCTTC; CDR3aa: CASSLGLSNYGYTF